This TCR beta chain was found in a study of blood T cell repertoires in COVID-19. Original processing methods: Estimated nucleated cell counts came from reference gene primer amplification. Clones were read by immunoSEQ multiplex PCR, and TCRdb kept only the in-frame ones, dropping some. V and J calls and clone size come straight from that table; D and trimming were deduced from the DNA. The sample has about 140,000 clones, nearly 80% seen once. CDR3 size: 14 residues. Germline CDR1 and CDR2: LNHDA and SQIVND (reference sequence). Trimming cost V 3 bases and J 6 bases; bases outside gene matches: 6. The receptor comes from a woman between 50 and 59 years old who had recovered from COVID-19. V is TRBV19 and J is TRBJ2-5; 8 nucleotides line up with TRBD2. What was sequenced was PBMCs or T cells enriched from blood (not recorded which). In nucleotides, the CDR3 is TGTGCCAGTAGTATCGGTACTAGCGGAAAGACCCAGTACTTC. As protein: CASSIGTSGKTQYF. Based on the CDR3 plus reference TRBV19 and TRBJ2-5, the full variable domain is DGGITQSPKYLFRKEGQNVTLSCEQNLNHDAMYWYRQDPGQGLRLIYYSQIVNDFQKGDIAEGYSVSREKKESFPLTVTSAQKNPTAFYLCASSIGTSGKTQYFGPGTRLLVL.